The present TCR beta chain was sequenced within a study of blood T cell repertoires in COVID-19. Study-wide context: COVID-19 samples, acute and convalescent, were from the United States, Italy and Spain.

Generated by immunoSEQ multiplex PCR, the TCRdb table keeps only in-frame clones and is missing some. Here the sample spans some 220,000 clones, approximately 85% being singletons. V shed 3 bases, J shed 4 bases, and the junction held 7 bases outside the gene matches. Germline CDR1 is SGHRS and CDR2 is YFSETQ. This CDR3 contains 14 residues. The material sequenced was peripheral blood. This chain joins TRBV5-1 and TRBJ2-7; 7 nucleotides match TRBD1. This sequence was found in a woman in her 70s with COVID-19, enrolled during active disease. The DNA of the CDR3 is TGCGCCAGCAGCTCCGGGACAGTTGTTTACGAGCAGTACTTC. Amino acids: CASSSGTVVYEQYF. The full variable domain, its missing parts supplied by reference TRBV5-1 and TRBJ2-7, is KAGVTQTPRYLIKTRGQQVTLSCSPISGHRSVSWYQQTPGQGLQFLFEYFSETQRNKGNFPGRFSGRQFSNSRSEMNVSTLELGDSALYLCASSSGTVVYEQYFGPGTRLTVT.